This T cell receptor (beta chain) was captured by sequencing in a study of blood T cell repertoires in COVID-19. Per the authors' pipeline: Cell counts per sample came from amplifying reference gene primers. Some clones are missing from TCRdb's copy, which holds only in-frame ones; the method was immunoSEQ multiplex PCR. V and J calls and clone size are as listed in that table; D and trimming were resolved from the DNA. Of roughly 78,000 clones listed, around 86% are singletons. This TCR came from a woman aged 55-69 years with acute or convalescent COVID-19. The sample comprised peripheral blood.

DNA for the CDR3: TGTGCCAGCAGTGCGGACAGGAGCAATCAGCCCCAGCATTTT. It is translated as CASSADRSNQPQHF. The chain uses TRBV2 and TRBJ1-5, with 7 nucleotides matching TRBD1. Losses at the gene ends were 4 bases for V and 1 base for J; bases not matched to a gene: 1. CDR1 and CDR2 (germline): SNHLY, FYNNEI. The CDR3 spans 14 residues.